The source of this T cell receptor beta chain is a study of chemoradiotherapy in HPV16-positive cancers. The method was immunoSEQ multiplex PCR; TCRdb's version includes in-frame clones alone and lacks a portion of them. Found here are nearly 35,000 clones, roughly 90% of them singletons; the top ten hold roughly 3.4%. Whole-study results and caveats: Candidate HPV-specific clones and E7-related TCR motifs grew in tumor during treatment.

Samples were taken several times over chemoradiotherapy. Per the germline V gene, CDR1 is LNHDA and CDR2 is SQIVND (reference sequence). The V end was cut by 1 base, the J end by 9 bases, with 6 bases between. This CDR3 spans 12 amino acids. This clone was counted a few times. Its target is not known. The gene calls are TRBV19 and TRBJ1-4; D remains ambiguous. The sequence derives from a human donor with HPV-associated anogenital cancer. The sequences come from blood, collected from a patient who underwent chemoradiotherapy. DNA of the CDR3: TGTGCCAGTAGTATAGGAGGGAAAAAACTGTTTTTT. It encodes CASSIGGKKLFF.